A selection of T cell receptor beta chains follows, all from one sample in a study of OX40 agonist ivuxolimab in advanced cancers. Profiled with immunoSEQ multiplex PCR; TCRdb holds only in-frame clones, not every one. The sample yields 37,000 or so clones, 86% seen once. The source was CD4+ or CD8+ T cells sorted from blood, collected in a trial of the OX40 agonist ivuxolimab. The receptors shown here come from an adult with an advanced solid tumor such as melanoma, head and neck, liver or kidney cancer. Each CDR3 is given with its conserved first and last residue. Each record gives: CDR3 DNA, CDR3 protein, clone size, V gene, D gene, J gene. A D gene is named only where the DNA matches it firmly. Size values are once, few and many counts, or a class for expanded clones, and some rows have none.

TGTGCCACCAGCAGATCAGGGCTGTATAGCAATCAGCCCCAGCATTTT CATSRSGLYSNQPQHF . TRBV15 . TRBJ1-5
TGCGCCAGCAGCCAAGATTCCAGGACACTCTCCTACGAGCAGTACTTC CASSQDSRTLSYEQYF few TRBV4-3 . TRBJ2-7
TGCGCCTCCGGCACAGGGAGGGGGGGCTACACCTTC CASGTGRGGYTF . TRBV5-1 . TRBJ1-2
TGTGCCAGCAGCTTCGGGTGGTCCAACTCTGGAAACACCATATATTTT CASSFGWSNSGNTIYF . TRBV7-2 . TRBJ1-3
TGTGCCAGCAGTTACACCTTGAACACTGAAGCTTTCTTT CASSYTLNTEAFF . TRBV6-5 . TRBJ1-1
TGTGCCAGCAGCTTAGGAGGCAGGGGGCCGGCTGGAGTTGAGTTCTTC CASSLGGRGPAGVEFF . TRBV11-2 TRBD1 TRBJ2-1
TGTGCCAGCAGCTTTCCCAGTAGTGAGGCGCTGTTTTTT CASSFPSSEALFF . TRBV5-6 . TRBJ1-4
TGTGCCAGCAGCCAACCGGGACAGAACACTGAAGCTTTCTTT CASSQPGQNTEAFF . TRBV4-2 . TRBJ1-1
TGTGCCAGCAGCCCCGGGCCAATTAGTCGAACTGAAGCTTTCTTT CASSPGPISRTEAFF . TRBV7-3 . TRBJ1-1
TGTGCCAGCAGGGACAGGACCAACTATGGCTACACCTTC CASRDRTNYGYTF . TRBV6-1 TRBD1 TRBJ1-2
TGTGCCAGTACCAACCGGGACAGAAATAATCAGCCCCAGCATTTT CASTNRDRNNQPQHF . TRBV19 TRBD1 TRBJ1-5
TGCAGCGTTAACACGGGACGGAGCTCTGGAAACACCATATATTTT CSVNTGRSSGNTIYF once TRBV29-1 . TRBJ1-3
TGTGCCATCAGAGACAGTGGGGCTGGAAACACCATATATTTT CAIRDSGAGNTIYF . TRBV10-3 . TRBJ1-3
TGTGCCAGCAGAACCGGGACCGGAGCCTACGAGCAGTACTTC CASRTGTGAYEQYF . TRBV5-6 . TRBJ2-7
TGTGCCATCAGTGAGCCCCAGGGGAGGCCCTACAATGAGCAGTTCTTC CAISEPQGRPYNEQFF . TRBV10-3 . TRBJ2-1
TGTGCCAGCAGTTGGGGAGGGGGAGAAAACATTCAGTACTTC CASSWGGGENIQYF . TRBV6-1 . TRBJ2-4
TGTGCCAGCAGCATTGTGACCGGGGAGCTGTTTTTT CASSIVTGELFF . TRBV9 . TRBJ2-2
TGTGCCAGCAGCCAAAATGGGGACCCCGCCGGAAAACTGTTTTTT CASSQNGDPAGKLFF . TRBV4-2 . TRBJ1-4
TGTGCCAGTAGTATGGGACAGAACGAAAAACTGTTTTTT CASSMGQNEKLFF . TRBV19 TRBD1 TRBJ1-4
TGTGCCAGCAGCTTTCCCCCCGGTGAACTGTTTTTT CASSFPPGELFF once TRBV7-2 . TRBJ1-4
TGTGCCAGCAGCCGCGGGACGGTGAACACTGAAGCTTTCTTT CASSRGTVNTEAFF few TRBV7-9 . TRBJ1-1
TGCGCCAGCAGCTTGGGAGCAGCGGGGGGGGCTCAGACCCAGTACTTC CASSLGAAGGAQTQYF . TRBV5-1 TRBD2 TRBJ2-5
TGTGCCAGCAGCGTAGTGGGGCTCTCTGGAAACACCATATATTTT CASSVVGLSGNTIYF . TRBV9 . TRBJ1-3
TGTGCCACCAGCGGCCAGGGTAGCAATCAGCCCCAGCATTTT CATSGQGSNQPQHF few TRBV15 . TRBJ1-5
TGTGCCAGCAGCGCACAGTCGAACACTGAAGCTTTCTTT CASSAQSNTEAFF once TRBV5-5 . TRBJ1-1
TGTGCCAGTACCTCCCAGTTAGGCTACGAGCAGTACTTC CASTSQLGYEQYF few TRBV19 . TRBJ2-7
TGCAGCGTTGGGGGCGGCCGGGGGCCACTATACTACAATGAGCAGTTCTTC CSVGGGRGPLYYNEQFF . TRBV29-1 . TRBJ2-1
TGTGCCAGCAGCACGCGGGGGGCGGGGGCCAACGTCCTGACTTTC CASSTRGAGANVLTF . TRBV7-9 TRBD2 TRBJ2-6
TGTGCCAGTAGTGCCGGACATGATGAAAAACTGTTTTTT CASSAGHDEKLFF . TRBV19 . TRBJ1-4
TGTGCCAGCAGCCATGTAGGAGGAGGGATCTCCTACAATGAGCAGTTCTTC CASSHVGGGISYNEQFF . TRBV4-2 . TRBJ2-1
TGTGCCATCAGCGAAGAAGGGTTTGGCTACACCTTC CAISEEGFGYTF . TRBV10-3 . TRBJ1-2
TGTGCCAGCAGGGCGGGGGGACTTTACAATGAGCAGTTCTTC CASRAGGLYNEQFF . TRBV2 TRBD2 TRBJ2-1
TGTGCCAGTCACCGGGGGAGGGGCGGGCAGTATTTT CASHRGRGGQYF . TRBV2 TRBD2 TRBJ2-3
TGTGCCAGTAAAGGGTACATTTCTCCTGGAAACACCATATATTTT CASKGYISPGNTIYF medium-sized TRBV19 . TRBJ1-3
TGTGCCAGCAGCGGGAGAGACAGGGGGCAAACAGATACGCAGTATTTT CASSGRDRGQTDTQYF . TRBV9 TRBD1 TRBJ2-3
TGTGCCAGCAGTTTCGTGACAGGGGTCTATGGCTACACCTTC CASSFVTGVYGYTF . TRBV2 TRBD1 TRBJ1-2
TGTGCCAGCAGCCCGGCAACAGGGGACACCTTC CASSPATGDTF . TRBV5-5 TRBD1 TRBJ1-2
TGTGCCAGTAGTACCATATCGACAGGCCTCGACGGTGAAAAACTGTTTTTT CASSTISTGLDGEKLFF . TRBV19 . TRBJ1-4
TGTGCCAGTAGTATAGATGAAAAACTGTTTTTT CASSIDEKLFF few TRBV19 . TRBJ1-4
TGTGCCAGCAGCCAAGCGACCGGGGTAGAGGGTGGCTACACCTTC CASSQATGVEGGYTF . TRBV5-4 . TRBJ1-2
TGTGCCAGCAGCCTGGACAGGGACGATGAGCAGTTCTTC CASSLDRDDEQFF . TRBV7-2 TRBD1 TRBJ2-1
TGTGCCAGCAGCTTAGGGGGTACGCGGGGCTCACCCCTCCACTTT CASSLGGTRGSPLHF once TRBV7-2 . TRBJ1-6
TGTGCCAGCAGCTTGTCTCCAGGGGGAAGCAATCAGCCCCAGCATTTT CASSLSPGGSNQPQHF . TRBV5-8 TRBD1 TRBJ1-5
TGTGCCAGCTCACCACTTCCCTTACAAGAGACCCAGTACTTC CASSPLPLQETQYF once TRBV18 . TRBJ2-5
TGTGCCAGCAGCCGGTTCCAGGATCAGCCCCAGCATTTT CASSRFQDQPQHF . TRBV14 . TRBJ1-5
TGTGCCAGCAGCCCCCTAGCGGGGGGGCGAGGGAATGAGCAGTTCTTC CASSPLAGGRGNEQFF . TRBV7-3 TRBD2 TRBJ2-1
TGTGCCAGCAGCCAAGAAGGGGCCGCTGGAAACACCATATATTTT CASSQEGAAGNTIYF . TRBV4-2 . TRBJ1-3
TGTGCCAGCAGCTTCCCTACAGTGATGAACACTGAAGCTTTCTTT CASSFPTVMNTEAFF . TRBV7-2 . TRBJ1-1
TGTGCCAGCAGCTCCCCCGGGATGAAGTATGAGCAGTTCTTC CASSSPGMKYEQFF . TRBV5-8 . TRBJ2-1
TGTGCCAGCAGCTTGGATGGGACTCGTAAGTACTTC CASSLDGTRKYF few TRBV5-4 . TRBJ2-7